The subject of this entry is one T cell receptor (beta chain). What it recognizes is unknown. An end of the junction differs from the germline gene, which may be a read error. The sample comes from a study of CD8+CD57+ T cells in acquired aplastic anemia. About the study: Sorted CD4+ and CD8+ cell DNA averaged about 3 ug. Study results and limitations: The study identified twenty-nine CD8+ CDR3 sequences shared by patients and controls. CD8+ Simpson's diversity did not differ significantly between patients and controls.

For CDR3 and TCR beta VDJ profiling, genomic DNA was the template used. TCRdb re-called the reads with MiXCR, one entry per CDR3 protein. This table has roughly 250,000 distinct CDR3 sequences, 82% appearing once. Germline lookup yields CDR1 SGHVS and CDR2 FQNEAQ. The CDR3 runs to 14 residues. Individuals selected for sequencing had exhibited CD8+CD57+ cell expansion on flow cytometry. Each patient carried a diagnosis of severe acquired aplastic anemia. The rearrangement uses TRBV7-8 and TRBJ2-7; 12 positions agree with TRBD2. The material sequenced was sorted CD4+, CD8+, or CD8+CD57+ T cells (not recorded which) from PBMCs. The TCR was taken from a human donor with aplastic anemia. The CDR3 here is CASSLAGGAYEQYF. CDR3 DNA: TGTGCCAGCAGCCTAGCGGGAGGGGCCTACGAGCAGTACTTC.